These 11 T cell receptor beta chains were all obtained from the same sample, sequenced in a study of regulatory T cells in long-lasting Graves disease. Through Arm-PCR of CDR3 regions and iRepertoire HTBI primers, TCR beta libraries were built. TCRdb ran MiXCR on the multiplex PCR reads and lists one entry per CDR3 protein. This sample has about 290,000 distinct CDR3 sequences, with roughly a fifth found just once. Time point noted: persistent/refractory GD, antithyroid drugs over 5 years with positive TRAb. From RNA extracted from PBMCs, the TCR library was made. Source: peripheral blood mononuclear cells (PBMCs), taken when the disease was refractory, from a patient treated with antithyroid drugs. Every receptor here comes from a female donor with Graves disease.

This clonotype came up many times. The chain recombines TRBV27 with TRBJ1-5, with no clear D. Germline loops: CDR1 MNHEY, CDR2 SMNVEV (reference sequence). Trimming left V 4 bases short and J 2 bases short, with 6 bases between. This CDR3 is 13 amino acids long. The CDR3 region is CASSWSRNQPQHF. The CDR3 DNA reads TGTGCCAGCAGTTGGTCGCGCAATCAGCCCCAGCATTTT.

This clonotype has a handful of counts. The rearrangement uses TRBV29-1 and TRBJ1-4; 8 bases fit TRBD1. This CDR3 has 13 residues. With 7 bases clipped from V and 8 bases from J, the junction kept 9 bases outside the gene matches. Germline CDR1 reads SQVTM; CDR2 reads ANQGSEA. The CDR3 loop reads CSALGQGEEKLFF. CDR3 sequence (DNA): TGCAGCGCCCTAGGACAGGGAGAAGAAAAACTGTTTTTT.

This clonotype has only a few counts. The CDR3 loop is CASTRAGGGEETQYF. The CDR3 DNA follows: TGTGCCAGCACCAGAGCAGGGGGGGGGGAAGAGACCCAGTACTTC. The rearrangement links TRBV28 to TRBJ2-5; D may match TRBD1 or TRBD2 (7 bases each). This CDR3 is 15 amino acids long. With 7 bases removed from V and 3 bases from J, the gap between germline ends came to 18 bases. CDR1 and CDR2 (germline): MDHEN, SYDVKM.

The chain has TRBV20-1 and TRBJ2-7, with 13 bases fitting TRBD2. The length of the CDR3 is 16 residues. V dropped 4 bases and J dropped 4; count of bases not matched to a gene: 10. Germline CDR1 is DFQATT and CDR2 is SNEGSKA (reference sequence). The CDR3 protein is CSAIGLAGVSLYEQYF. CDR3 DNA sequence: TGCAGTGCTATCGGACTAGCGGGAGTCTCTCTTTACGAGCAGTACTTC.

As regards this clonotype: A much larger clone differs by one base, so this may be a read error. The chain combines TRBV6-1 with TRBJ1-1; D is ambiguous. In germline, CDR1 is MNHNS, CDR2 SASEGT. This CDR3 contains 13 residues. CDR3 residues: CTSRTAMNTEAFF. Written as DNA, the CDR3 is TGTACCAGCAGAACAGCGATGAACACTGAAGCTTTCTTT.

The chain uses TRBV4-1 and TRBJ2-6; 7 nucleotides align to TRBD1. Germline CDR1 reads MGHRA; CDR2 reads YSYEKL. The CDR3 runs to 17 residues. The V gene end was trimmed by 4 bases and the J gene end by 0 bases; junction bases not matched to a gene: 6. DNA of the CDR3: TGCGCCAGCAGCCCGGGGACAGCAATCTCTGGGGCCAACGTCCTGACTTTC. It translates to CASSPGTAISGANVLTF.

This clonotype has a handful of counts. The V call is TRBV7-8, the J call TRBJ2-2; 9 bases line up with TRBD2. CDR1 and CDR2 (germline): SGHVS, FQNEAQ. Losses at the gene ends were 2 bases for V and 0 bases for J; bases not matched to a gene: 4. This CDR3 has 17 residues. As DNA, the CDR3 is TGTGCCAGCAGCTTACGGCCTAGCGGGGCGAACACCGGGGAGCTGTTTTTT. Translated: CASSLRPSGANTGELFF.

This clonotype has more than one count but fewer than ten. The chain employs TRBV28 and TRBJ2-7; D remains ambiguous. CDR1 and CDR2 from the germline V gene are MDHEN and SYDVKM. CDR3 size: 12 residues. V dropped 5 bases and J dropped 11 bases, with 16 bases sitting between them. The CDR3 DNA is TGTGCCAGCAGTGAGTCCGGCACCGGCAAGTACTTC. This sequence encodes CASSESGTGKYF.

There are a few counts of this clonotype. The rearrangement uses TRBV20-1 and TRBJ2-7, with 16 nucleotides matching TRBD2. Germline-derived CDR1 and CDR2 are DFQATT and SNEGSKA (reference sequence). Germline trimming cut 0 bases from V and 0 bases from J; bases unmatched to any gene: 5. The CDR3 is made up of 18 amino acids. CDR3 DNA sequence: TGCAGTGCTAGAGATCAGGGACTAGCGGGAGGGAGCTCCTACGAGCAGTACTTC. Translation gives CSARDQGLAGGSSYEQYF.

This clonotype showed up just a few times. The rearrangement joins TRBV2 to TRBJ2-5, with 8 bases fitting TRBD2. Losses at the gene ends were 8 bases for V and 7 bases for J; bases not matched to a gene: 9. Looked up from germline, CDR1 is SNHLY and CDR2 is FYNNEI. The CDR3 sequence is 13 residues long. For the CDR3, the DNA is TGTGCCAGCGGAGCGGGGGAAGAGAGGACCCAGTACTTC. Its protein is CASGAGEERTQYF.

Many counts were recorded for this clonotype. The genes are TRBV28 and TRBJ2-2; 9 nucleotides match TRBD2. In germline, CDR1 is MDHEN, CDR2 SYDVKM. Losses at the gene ends were 6 bases for V and 2 bases for J; bases not matched to a gene: 4. The CDR3 consists of 15 residues. The chain's CDR3 is CASRASGANTGELFF. The CDR3 DNA sequence: TGTGCCAGCAGGGCTAGCGGGGCCAACACCGGGGAGCTGTTTTTT. Variable domain in full (rest from reference TRBV28 and TRBJ2-2): DVKVTQSSRYLVKRTGEKVFLECVQDMDHENMFWYRQDPGLGLRLIYFSYDVKMKEKGDIPEGYSVSREKKERFSLILESASTNQTSMYLCASRASGANTGELFFGEGSRLTVL.